This TCR beta chain was identified during a study of regulatory T cells in long-lasting Graves disease. Study-level points and caveats: Less diverse TCR repertoires were seen in persistent Graves' patients than in newly diagnosed ones.

Arm-PCR of CDR3 regions and iRepertoire HTBI primers were used to build TCR beta libraries. TCRdb analysed the multiplex PCR reads with MiXCR anew, one entry per CDR3 protein. Of under 500,000 distinct CDR3 sequences in the sample, around 20% were seen once. Time point in this sample: persistent/refractory GD, antithyroid drugs over 5 years with positive TRAb. Construction of the TCR library relied on RNA isolated from PBMCs. The CDR3 has 12 amino acids. V lost 5 bases and J lost 7, with 12 bases in between. CDR1 and CDR2 from the germline V gene are SGHTA and FQGTGA. This clonotype was counted only a few times. The antigen remains unidentified.

Sequencing was performed on peripheral blood mononuclear cells (PBMCs), taken when the disease was refractory, from a patient treated with antithyroid drugs. This TCR came from a female donor with Graves disease. The rearrangement joins TRBV7-3 to TRBJ2-7; D might be TRBD1 (5 bases). CDR3 sequence (DNA): TGTGCCAGCAGCGGGGCCGTAGGAGAGCAGTACTTC. Translated: CASSGAVGEQYF.